The TCR beta chain under discussion was sequenced for a study of T cell repertoires in cytomegalovirus infection. Study background: HLA-C-restricted CMV epitopes, recently identified, and well-studied HLA-B-restricted ones were used by the study. The public TCR beta signatures pointed to both CMV infection and matching HLA type. Points from the study as a whole: Cumulated frequencies of public TCR beta families served to identify carriers of CMV plus the relevant HLA. Across the ex vivo response, the dominant clonotypes were HLA-C-restricted CMV-specific TCR beta clonotypes.

CDR1 and CDR2 (germline): LGHNA, YNFKEQ. The CDR3 runs 18 residues. The V and J ends lost 6 bases and 2 bases, in that order; junction bases with no gene match: 13. A remark on this clonotype: Its specificity is unknown.

One entry per CDR3 protein results from TCRdb running MiXCR on the reads. The table has 450,000 to 650,000 distinct CDR3 sequences, just under 40% seen once. The sequenced sample was cultured PBMCs, obtained from culture after CMV antigen stimulation. The V and J genes are TRBV4-2 and TRBJ2-3; 11 nucleotides line up with TRBD2. This TCR came from a human donor in good health (CMV status not recorded). Some clones in this sample may be carry-over from other donors' samples. The CDR3 region is CASRRLAGGREPTDTQYF. CDR3 bases: TGTGCCAGCAGAAGGCTAGCGGGGGGTCGAGAACCCACAGATACGCAGTATTTT.